The 20 T cell receptor beta chains listed next were all sequenced from one sample in a study of post-analysis software for immune sequencing data. Study-level points and caveats: Elevated frequency relative to controls characterized roughly 5 TRBV segments in patients, TRBV5-6, TRBV5-1 and TRBV20-1 among them.

cDNA libraries for TCR beta contained unique molecular identifiers. TCRdb reprocessed the PCR reads via MiXCR and lists one record per CDR3 protein. The repertoire consists of roughly 570,000 distinct CDR3 sequences, with roughly 34% occurring once and the leading ten covering less than 6%. No antigen is known for these receptors. The specimen was blood. These receptors originate from a girl aged 2-17 years with multiple sclerosis.

This clonotype showed up just a few times. The chain joins TRBV6-5 to TRBJ1-2, with 9 bases identical to TRBD1. The trim removed 7 bases at V and 6 bases at J, leaving 6 bases unmatched. Germline-derived CDR1 and CDR2 are MNHEY and SVGAGI. The CDR3 extends over 13 amino acids. The CDR3 reads CASKRDRGNGYTF. The CDR3 coding sequence is TGTGCCAGCAAACGAGACAGGGGGAATGGCTACACCTTC.

J is TRBJ2-5 and V is TRBV20-1; 10 bases align to TRBD1. V lost 1 base, J lost 7 bases, and 6 bases stayed unmatched. In germline, CDR1 is DFQATT, CDR2 SNEGSKA (reference sequence). The CDR3 contains 14 residues. CDR3 sequence reads: CSARGGTGVGTQYF. For the CDR3, the DNA is TGCAGTGCTAGAGGTGGGACAGGGGTCGGGACCCAGTACTTC.

This clonotype was counted between two and nine times. The V call is TRBV15, the J call TRBJ2-3; perhaps TRBD2 as D (6 bases). Trimming took off 5 bases at V and 5 bases at J, with 17 bases between the two ends. Germline V CDR1 and CDR2: LNHNV, YYDKDF (reference sequence). This CDR3 region has 15 residues. The CDR3 is CATSPLSGLVDTQYF. The CDR3 DNA is TGTGCCACCAGCCCCCTTAGCGGACTGGTAGATACGCAGTATTTT.

This clonotype was counted between two and nine times. The rearrangement uses TRBV12-3 or TRBV12-4 and TRBJ2-7; D gene unclear. The germline V and J ends were trimmed by 0 bases and 3 bases, with 9 bases remaining between them. CDR3 length: 14 residues. CDR3 sequence reads: CASSLAGRVYEQYF. The CDR3 DNA is TGTGCCAGCAGTTTAGCCGGGCGAGTCTACGAGCAGTACTTC.

This clonotype has a handful of counts. The CDR3 nucleotides read TGTGCCAGCAGCCACTCCGGGGACAATGCCTACGAGCAGTACTTC. Its translation: CASSHSGDNAYEQYF. The chain employs TRBV13 and TRBJ2-7; D possibly corresponds to TRBD1 (6 bases). Looked up from germline, CDR1 is PRHDT and CDR2 is FYEKMQ (reference sequence). The CDR3 extends over 15 amino acids. With 5 bases removed from V and 2 bases from J, the gap between germline ends came to 16 bases.

There are a few counts of this clonotype. Its ends do not fully match the called genes, so a read error is possible. V gene TRBV5-1 combines with J gene TRBJ2-7; D possibly corresponds to TRBD1 (5 bases). Germline V lookup: CDR1 SGHRS, CDR2 YFSETQ. The CDR3 is made up of 13 amino acids. The CDR3 loop reads CASSSDKTYEQYF. Here the CDR3 DNA reads TGCGCTAGCAGCTCGGACAAAACCTACGAGCAGTACTTC.

V is TRBV28 and J is TRBJ2-5; D remains unclear. The J call is uncertain, as TRBJ2-7 better fits the DNA end. The CDR3 runs to 12 residues. Germline assignment: CDR1 MDHEN and CDR2 SYDVKM. CDR3 bases: TGTGCCAGCAGACAGAACCTCTACGAGCAGTACTTC. This translates into CASRQNLYEQYF.

Remarks on this clonotype: One end of the junction fails to match germline, which may point to a read error. The rearrangement joins TRBV5-1 to TRBJ1-5; perhaps TRBD1 as D (5 bases). This CDR3 is 14 amino acids long. Germline assignment: CDR1 SGHRS and CDR2 YFSETQ. This CDR3 reads CAGSPGTSNQPQHF. In nucleotides, the CDR3 is TGCGCCGGCAGCCCCGGGACTAGCAATCAGCCCCAGCATTTT. The full variable domain, rest sourced from reference TRBV5-1 and TRBJ1-5, is KAGVTQTPRYLIKTRGQQVTLSCSPISGHRSVSWYQQTPGQGLQFLFEYFSETQRNKGNFPGRFSGRQFSNSRSEMNVSTLELGDSALYLCAGSPGTSNQPQHFGDGTRLSIL.

The chain employs TRBV7-3 and TRBJ2-7, with 10 bases fitting TRBD1. The CDR3 extends over 14 amino acids. CDR1 is SGHTA, CDR2 FQGTGA, per germline. With 7 bases clipped from V and 3 bases from J, the junction kept 6 bases outside the gene matches. CDR3 in amino acids: CASNTGTGVYEQYF. For the CDR3, the DNA is TGTGCCAGCAACACCGGGACAGGGGTCTACGAGCAGTACTTC. Variable domain in full (rest from reference TRBV7-3 and TRBJ2-7): GAGVSQTPSNKVTEKGKYVELRCDPISGHTALYWYRQSLGQGPEFLIYFQGTGAADDSGLPNDRFFAVRPEGSVSTLKIQRTERGDSAVYLCASNTGTGVYEQYFGPGTRLTVT.

The gene calls are TRBV15 and TRBJ1-1; 8 positions match TRBD1. Germline CDR1 LNHNV, CDR2 YYDKDF (reference sequence). V trimming: 6 bases; J trimming: 5 bases; junction bases outside the gene matches: 5. The CDR3 runs to 13 residues. CDR3 amino acids: CATRWTGLTEAFF. The CDR3 region has the DNA TGTGCCACCAGGTGGACAGGGTTAACTGAAGCTTTCTTT. Full variable domain (outside the CDR3, taken from reference TRBV15 and TRBJ1-1): DAMVIQNPRYQVTQFGKPVTLSCSQTLNHNVMYWYQQKSSQAPKLLFHYYDKDFNNEADTPDNFQSRRPNTSFCFLDIRSPGLGDTAMYLCATRWTGLTEAFFGQGTRLTVV.

The V gene is TRBV20-1, the J gene TRBJ1-5, with a tentative D call TRBD1 (5 bases). Deletions cut 5 bases from V and 7 bases from J, with 15 bases between. The CDR3 has 13 residues. Germline CDR1 is DFQATT and CDR2 is SNEGSKA (reference sequence). As DNA, the CDR3 is TGCAGTGCTCATATCGGGGAGGGGCAGCCCCAGCATTTT. It specifies CSAHIGEGQPQHF.

The chain recombines TRBV5-4 with TRBJ1-6; TRBD1 matches 8 bases. Germline V gene data show CDR1 as SGHNT and CDR2 as YYREEE (reference sequence). With V trimmed by 2 bases and J by 9 bases, 4 bases remained unmatched. This CDR3 is 14 amino acids long. CDR3 residues: CASSFDRGGSPLHF. The CDR3 nucleotides are TGTGCCAGCAGCTTCGACAGGGGAGGTTCACCCCTCCACTTT.

This clonotype has just a few counts. The genes are TRBV12-3 or TRBV12-4 and TRBJ1-2; the D is unclear. CDR3 length equals 13 residues. V gave up 3 bases and J gave up 0 bases, with 5 bases separating them. The DNA of the CDR3 is TGTGCCAGCAGTTTTGATACTAACTATGGCTACACCTTC. As protein: CASSFDTNYGYTF.

The chain recombines TRBV29-1 with TRBJ2-3; D is undetermined. This CDR3 comprises 11 residues. Germline CDR1 SQVTM, CDR2 ANQGSEA. V lost 3 bases and J 4 bases, leaving 5 bases between the germline ends. CDR3 protein: CSVEKADTQYF. The CDR3 DNA reads TGCAGCGTTGAGAAGGCAGATACGCAGTATTTT.

The chain links TRBV15 to TRBJ1-2, with D uncertain. Germline V gives CDR1 LNHNV, CDR2 YYDKDF (reference sequence). The CDR3 extends over 15 amino acids. V was pared by 0 bases and J by 4 bases, with 12 bases between. The CDR3 reads CATSRDLGQSYGYTF. The CDR3 region has the DNA TGTGCCACCAGCAGAGATTTAGGGCAGAGCTATGGCTACACCTTC.

This chain joins TRBV5-1 and TRBJ2-2; possible D gene TRBD2, 6 bases. Trimming cost V 1 base and J 0 bases, with 13 bases left between them. The CDR3 consists of 17 residues. CDR1 is SGHRS and CDR2 is YFSETQ in the germline V gene. Here the CDR3 reads CASSLLSGVSNTGELFF. In DNA form, the CDR3 reads TGCGCCAGCAGCTTGTTGTCGGGGGTTTCGAACACCGGGGAGCTGTTTTTT.

The chain uses TRBV6-2 or TRBV6-3 and TRBJ2-1, with 8 bases lining up with TRBD2. The CDR3 runs to 14 residues. Trimming at V came to 2 bases and at J to 6 bases, leaving 3 bases not matched to a gene. Per germline, CDR1 MNHEY and CDR2 SVGEGT. CDR3 loop: CASSYKGLGNEQFF. The CDR3 DNA sequence: TGTGCCAGCAGTTACAAGGGACTAGGCAATGAGCAGTTCTTC.

The J gene is TRBJ2-5, the V gene TRBV7-2; D call uncertain. The CDR3 is made up of 15 amino acids. The V end was cut by 5 bases, the J end by 2 bases, with 15 bases between. Germline CDR1 reads SGHTA; CDR2 reads FQGNSA. The chain's CDR3 is CASSARVGPQETQYF. In DNA, the CDR3 is TGTGCCAGCAGCGCGCGAGTAGGGCCTCAAGAGACCCAGTACTTC. Supplemented by reference TRBV7-2 and TRBJ2-5, the full variable domain reads GAGVSQSPSNKVTEKGKDVELRCDPISGHTALYWYRQSLGQGLEFLIYFQGNSAPDKSGLPSDRFSAERTGGSVSTLTIQRTQQEDSAVYLCASSARVGPQETQYFGPGTRLLVL.

The V call is TRBV7-2, the J call TRBJ2-5, with D maybe TRBD2 (7 bases). Germline CDR1 is SGHTA and CDR2 is FQGNSA. This CDR3 is built from 15 residues. V was clipped by 4 bases and J by 11 bases, with 23 bases between them. In nucleotides, the CDR3 is TGTGCCAGCAGCTCCCGCGGCGGGGGCTACAATGAGCAGTACTTC. Protein product: CASSSRGGGYNEQYF.

This clonotype turned up a few times. The chain joins TRBV25-1 to TRBJ2-5; a weak D match, TRBD2 (7 bases). V was trimmed by 1 base and J by 5 bases, leaving 14 bases between them. Germline V gene data show CDR1 as MGHDK and CDR2 as SYGVNS. This CDR3 region has 15 residues. CDR3 residues: CASSEWSGGRETQYF. The CDR3 coding sequence is TGTGCCAGCAGTGAATGGTCGGGGGGCAGGGAGACCCAGTACTTC.